The TCR beta chain under discussion was sequenced for a study of T cell changes during pregnancy in multiple sclerosis. Sequencing used immunoSEQ multiplex PCR; TCRdb keeps in-frame clones, though not all of them. The table has around 96,000 clones, roughly 91% seen once. This CDR3 spans 17 amino acids. The germline V gene encodes CDR1 MGHRA and CDR2 YSYEKL. Trimming cost V 0 bases and J 4 bases; bases outside gene matches: 11. The source material was peripheral blood, sampled in the first trimester of pregnancy. This receptor was obtained from a female donor with multiple sclerosis, enrolled in a pregnancy study. The V and J genes are TRBV4-1 and TRBJ2-7, with TRBD1 matching over 8 bases. The CDR3 bases are TGCGCCAGCAGCCAAGAACCGGACAGGGCCCTCCCGTACGAGCAGTACTTC. Its protein product is CASSQEPDRALPYEQYF.